This is a list of T cell receptor beta chains from one sample in a study of regulatory T cells in long-lasting Graves disease. TCRdb reanalysed the multiplex PCR reads using MiXCR and keeps one entry per CDR3 protein. Of under 300,000 distinct CDR3 sequences in the sample, about 19% were seen once. The source was peripheral blood mononuclear cells (PBMCs), collected at new diagnosis, from a patient treated with antithyroid drugs. All receptors come from a female donor with Graves disease. The CDR3 runs from the conserved cysteine through the conserved F or W. Each record gives: CDR3 protein, J gene, V gene.

CASSLSGQDNEKLFF TRBJ1-4 TRBV7-2
CASSSGGQGGTEAFF TRBJ1-1 TRBV5-1
CASSLQWGPGTDTQYF TRBJ2-3 TRBV27
CASSELLQGAREQFF TRBJ2-1 TRBV2
CASSYRRTEAFF TRBJ1-1 TRBV5-6
CSASLGAGPHEQYF TRBJ2-7 TRBV20-1
CASSHWDQGTDTQYF TRBJ2-3 TRBV4-2
CASSAGNQPQHF TRBJ1-5 TRBV2
CASSHPGLNTQYF TRBJ2-3 TRBV4-1
CASSPPGLPNEKLFF TRBJ1-4 TRBV7-9
CAISHRGSNTEAFF TRBJ1-1 TRBV10-3
CSVESRDRGRDGYTF TRBJ1-2 TRBV29-1
CASSRTSGINTDTQYF TRBJ2-3 TRBV9
CASSASGTAGNTIYF TRBJ1-3 TRBV5-1
CAWSAGGAWEQFF TRBJ2-1 TRBV30
CASSTPSGGKLFF TRBJ1-4 TRBV19
CASSIRGALGTEAFF TRBJ1-1 TRBV19
CASSLRAYEQYF TRBJ2-7 TRBV7-8
CTARRGSYNEQFF TRBJ2-1 TRBV20-1
CASTIRAGANVLTF TRBJ2-6 TRBV7-9
CASATGANYGYTF TRBJ1-2 TRBV2
CSAVGGRAYEQYF TRBJ2-7 TRBV29-1
CASKGGENEQYF TRBJ2-7 TRBV2
CAASGKRSNEKLFF TRBJ1-4 TRBV6-2/TRBV6-3
CASSSREGATGELFF TRBJ2-2 TRBV19
CASSLGRLSSGANVLTF TRBJ2-6 TRBV5-1
CASRLRDSYEQYF TRBJ2-7 TRBV12-3/TRBV12-4
CASSWRLAGGGNEQFF TRBJ2-1 TRBV12-3/TRBV12-4
CASTGRDKSTDTQYF TRBJ2-3 TRBV25-1
CSVERQDYGYTF TRBJ1-2 TRBV29-1
CSVWSGSEKLFF TRBJ1-4 TRBV29-1
CASSYHGGYEQYF TRBJ2-7 TRBV19
CASSQGADTEAFF TRBJ1-1 TRBV18
CASQEFQGAGDIQYF TRBJ2-4 TRBV5-1
CSARGVGAYNEQFF TRBJ2-1 TRBV20-1
CASGVPGGNTSNQPQHF TRBJ1-5 TRBV10-1
CASSLIPDRDYEQYF TRBJ2-7 TRBV5-1
CASSLGTANSPQHF TRBJ1-5 TRBV12-3/TRBV12-4
CSARVHDISYEQYF TRBJ2-7 TRBV20-1
CASSLARGRKGQYF TRBJ2-7 TRBV7-2
CASSFLGGGYEQYF TRBJ2-7 TRBV27
CASSPSGGAAETQYF TRBJ2-5 TRBV7-3
CSARLPGRLNTEAFF TRBJ1-1 TRBV20-1
CASSWDRAGRNGYTF TRBJ1-2 TRBV7-3
CASSEGRLDEQYF TRBJ2-7 TRBV2
CASSQGTLTEAFF TRBJ1-1 TRBV14
CSAETSGRGEQYF TRBJ2-7 TRBV20-1
CSVEAGARAGEQFF TRBJ2-1 TRBV29-1